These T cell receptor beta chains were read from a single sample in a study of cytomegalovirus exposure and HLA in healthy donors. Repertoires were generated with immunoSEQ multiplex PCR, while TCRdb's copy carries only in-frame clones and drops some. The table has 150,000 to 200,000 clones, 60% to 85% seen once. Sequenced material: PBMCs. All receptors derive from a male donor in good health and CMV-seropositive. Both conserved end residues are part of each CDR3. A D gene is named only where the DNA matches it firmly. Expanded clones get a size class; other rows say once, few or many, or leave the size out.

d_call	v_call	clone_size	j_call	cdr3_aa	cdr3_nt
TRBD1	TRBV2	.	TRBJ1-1	CASSRGREAFF	TGTGCCAGCAGCAGGGGGCGGGAAGCTTTCTTT
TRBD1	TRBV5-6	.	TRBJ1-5	CASSQTGERSQPQHF	TGTGCCAGCAGCCAGACAGGGGAGAGGAGTCAGCCCCAGCATTTT
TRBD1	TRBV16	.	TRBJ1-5	CASSLKRGQDSFSNQPQHF	TGTGCCAGCAGCCTAAAAAGGGGACAGGACTCCTTCTCTAATCAGCCCCAGCATTTT
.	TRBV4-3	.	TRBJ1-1	CASSQDPGARTVNTEAFF	TGCGCCAGCAGCCAAGATCCTGGGGCCCGGACGGTGAACACTGAAGCTTTCTTT
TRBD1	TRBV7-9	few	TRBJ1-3	CSSSFGTGAGGNTIYF	TGTTCCAGCAGCTTCGGGACAGGGGCGGGAGGAAACACCATATATTTT
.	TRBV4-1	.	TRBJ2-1	CASSWNGGNEQFF	TGCGCCAGCAGCTGGAACGGGGGCAATGAGCAGTTCTTC
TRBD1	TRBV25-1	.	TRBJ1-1	CASSGGQGVKAFF	TGTGCCAGCAGTGGGGGACAGGGGGTTAAAGCTTTCTTT
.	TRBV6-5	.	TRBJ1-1	CASTQYGALEAFF	TGTGCCAGCACCCAGTACGGAGCGCTCGAAGCTTTCTTT
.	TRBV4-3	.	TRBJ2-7	CASSHGTSSSYEQYF	TGCGCCAGCAGCCACGGGACATCGAGCTCCTACGAGCAGTACTTC
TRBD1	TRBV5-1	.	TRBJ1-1	CASSSDRVHTEAFF	TGCGCCAGCAGCTCCGACAGGGTCCACACTGAAGCTTTCTTT
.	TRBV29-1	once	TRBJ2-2	CSVGGDPNTGELFF	TGCAGCGTTGGGGGGGACCCGAACACCGGGGAGCTGTTTTTT
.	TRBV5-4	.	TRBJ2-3	CASSLLTDTQYF	TGTGCCAGCAGCCTACTGACAGATACGCAGTATTTT
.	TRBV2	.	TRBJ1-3	CASSNREISGNTIYF	TGTGCCAGCAGTAACAGGGAAATCTCTGGAAACACCATATATTTT
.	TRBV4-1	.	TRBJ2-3	CASSQQSVGDTQYF	TGCGCCAGCAGCCAACAATCCGTCGGAGATACGCAGTATTTT
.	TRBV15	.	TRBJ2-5	CATSHTRRQETQYF	TGTGCCACCAGCCATACTAGGAGGCAAGAGACCCAGTACTTC
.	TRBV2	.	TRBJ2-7	CAAAKGESYEQYF	TGTGCCGCCGCAAAGGGGGAGTCCTACGAGCAGTACTTC
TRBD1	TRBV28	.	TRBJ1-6	CASSFPFTGGDSPLHF	TGTGCCAGCAGTTTCCCCTTTACAGGGGGGGATTCACCCCTCCACTTT
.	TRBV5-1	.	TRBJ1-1	CASSSHRRAGTEAFF	TGCGCCAGCAGCTCCCATAGGAGGGCGGGGACTGAAGCTTTCTTT
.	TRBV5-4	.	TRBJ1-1	CASSLRGVNTEAFF	TGTGCCAGCAGCTTAAGAGGAGTTAACACTGAAGCTTTCTTT
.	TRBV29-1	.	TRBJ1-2	CSVSAGAGYTF	TGCAGCGTGTCGGCGGGGGCCGGCTACACCTTC
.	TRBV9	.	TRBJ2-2	CASSVTRRADTGELFF	TGTGCCAGCAGCGTAACGAGGAGGGCAGACACCGGGGAGCTGTTTTTT
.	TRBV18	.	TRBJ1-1	CASSPPGRENTEAFF	TGTGCCAGCTCACCACCTGGCAGGGAGAACACTGAAGCTTTCTTT
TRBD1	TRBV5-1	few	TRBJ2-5	CASTLGGTGGQETQYF	TGCGCCAGCACATTAGGCGGGACAGGGGGCCAAGAGACCCAGTACTTC
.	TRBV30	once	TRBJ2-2	CAWSIKRHGELFF	TGTGCCTGGAGTATAAAGCGTCACGGGGAGCTGTTTTTT
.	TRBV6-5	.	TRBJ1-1	CASSYSMRGDTEAFF	TGTGCCAGCAGTTACTCGATGCGCGGGGACACTGAAGCTTTCTTT
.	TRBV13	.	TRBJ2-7	CASSLSDSRGLESYEQYF	TGTGCCAGCAGCTTAAGCGATTCTAGGGGTTTGGAGTCCTACGAGCAGTACTTC
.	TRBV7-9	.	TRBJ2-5	CASSFKRPAYQETQYF	TGTGCCAGCAGCTTTAAGCGGCCCGCGTACCAAGAGACCCAGTACTTC
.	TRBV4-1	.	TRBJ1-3	CASSQDDSGRNTIYF	TGCGCCAGCAGCCAAGACGACTCGGGGAGGAACACCATATATTTT
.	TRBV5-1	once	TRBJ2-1	CASSLDNAYNEQFF	TGCGCCAGCAGCTTGGACAACGCTTACAATGAGCAGTTCTTC
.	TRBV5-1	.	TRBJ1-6	CASSATGTHDSPLHF	TGCGCCAGCAGCGCCACCGGGACTCATGATTCACCCCTCCACTTT
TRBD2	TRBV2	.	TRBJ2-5	CASSGPAGGVETQYF	TGTGCCAGCAGTGGCCCAGCGGGGGGGGTTGAGACCCAGTACTTC
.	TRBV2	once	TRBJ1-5	CASSLESDQPQHF	TGTGCCAGCAGTCTGGAAAGCGATCAGCCCCAGCATTTT
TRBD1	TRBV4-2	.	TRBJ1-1	CASSQDIGTGGFAEAFF	TGTGCCAGCAGCCAAGATATCGGGACAGGGGGGTTCGCTGAAGCTTTCTTT
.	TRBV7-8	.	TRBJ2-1	CASSLGWGVHNEQFF	TGTGCCAGCAGCTTAGGTTGGGGGGTTCACAATGAGCAGTTCTTC
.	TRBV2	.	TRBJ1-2	CASSEAQTVMGYTF	TGTGCCAGCAGTGAAGCGCAGACAGTTATGGGCTACACCTTC
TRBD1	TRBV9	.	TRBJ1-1	CASSQTGANTEAFF	TGTGCCAGCAGCCAGACAGGGGCCAACACTGAAGCTTTCTTT
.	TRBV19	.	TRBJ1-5	CASSGGFSNQPQHF	TGTGCCAGTAGTGGGGGGTTTAGCAATCAGCCCCAGCATTTT
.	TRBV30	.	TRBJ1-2	CAWSVGEGNYGYTF	TGTGCCTGGAGTGTAGGGGAGGGTAACTATGGCTACACCTTC
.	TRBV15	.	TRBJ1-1	CATSRPLGQGNTEAFF	TGTGCCACCAGCAGACCCCTGGGGCAGGGGAACACTGAAGCTTTCTTT
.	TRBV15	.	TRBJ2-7	CATSRDLPGQGYEQYF	TGTGCCACCAGCAGAGACCTACCGGGACAAGGCTACGAGCAGTACTTC
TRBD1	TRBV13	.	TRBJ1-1	CASSFARGNIVAEAFF	TGTGCCAGCAGCTTCGCCAGGGGGAACATAGTCGCTGAAGCTTTCTTT
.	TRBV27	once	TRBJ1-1	CASSPETVNTEAFF	TGTGCCAGCAGTCCGGAGACTGTGAACACTGAAGCTTTCTTT
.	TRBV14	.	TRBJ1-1	CASSVSSNTEAFF	TGTGCCAGCAGCGTGTCCTCGAACACTGAAGCTTTCTTT
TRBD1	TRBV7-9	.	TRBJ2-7	CASSLTGEYEQYF	TGTGCCAGCAGCTTAACAGGGGAGTACGAGCAGTACTTC
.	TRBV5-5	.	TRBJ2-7	CASSDRQVLEQYF	TGTGCCAGCAGCGATAGACAGGTTCTCGAGCAGTACTTC
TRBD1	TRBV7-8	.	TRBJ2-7	CASSSGTGNLYEQYF	TGTGCCAGCAGTTCCGGGACAGGGAATCTCTACGAGCAGTACTTC
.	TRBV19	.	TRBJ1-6	CASSKGGRNSPLHF	TGTGCCAGTAGCAAGGGAGGGAGGAATTCACCCCTCCACTTT
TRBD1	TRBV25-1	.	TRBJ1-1	CASSEPGQTSGRGAFF	TGTGCCAGCAGTGAACCGGGACAGACTTCGGGCAGGGGAGCTTTCTTT
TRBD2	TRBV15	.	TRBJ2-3	CATSSPGLAGGHSLSTDTQYF	TGTGCCACCAGCAGCCCCGGACTAGCGGGGGGACATTCCCTTAGCACAGATACGCAGTATTTT
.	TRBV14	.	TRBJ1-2	CASSQGVRYTF	TGTGCCAGCAGCCAAGGAGTTCGCTACACCTTC
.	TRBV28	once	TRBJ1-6	CASTPVSPYNSPLHF	TGTGCCAGCACCCCAGTCTCTCCCTATAATTCACCCCTCCACTTT
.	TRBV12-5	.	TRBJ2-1	CASSRRGLHNEQFF	TGTGCTAGTTCGAGGCGGGGGCTCCACAATGAGCAGTTCTTC
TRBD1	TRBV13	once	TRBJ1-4	CASSSASDREDEKLFF	TGTGCCAGCAGCTCCGCCTCGGACAGGGAGGATGAAAAACTGTTTTTT
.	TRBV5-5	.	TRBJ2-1	CASSLDPGQYNEQFF	TGTGCCAGCAGCTTGGACCCAGGGCAGTACAATGAGCAGTTCTTC
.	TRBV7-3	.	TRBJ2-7	CASSFQGGTGTYEQYF	TGTGCCAGCAGCTTTCAAGGAGGGACCGGGACCTACGAGCAGTACTTC
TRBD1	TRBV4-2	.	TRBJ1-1	CASSQGDRGRISTEAFF	TGTGCCAGCAGCCAAGGCGACAGGGGGCGAATTAGCACTGAAGCTTTCTTT
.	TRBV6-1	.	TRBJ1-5	CASSERAGEQPQHF	TGTGCCAGCAGTGAAAGGGCAGGGGAACAGCCCCAGCATTTT